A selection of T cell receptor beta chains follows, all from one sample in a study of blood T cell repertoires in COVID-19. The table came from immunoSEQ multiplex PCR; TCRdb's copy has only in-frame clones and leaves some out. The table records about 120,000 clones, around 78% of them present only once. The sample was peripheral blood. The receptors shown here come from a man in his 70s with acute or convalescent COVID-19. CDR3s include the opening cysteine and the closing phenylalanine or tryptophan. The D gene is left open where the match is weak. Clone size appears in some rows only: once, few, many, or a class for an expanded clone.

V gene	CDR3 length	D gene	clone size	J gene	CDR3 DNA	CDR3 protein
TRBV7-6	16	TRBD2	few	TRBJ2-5	TGTGCCAGCAGCTGGATGGGACTAGCGGGGGTGGAGACCCAGTACTTC	CASSWMGLAGVETQYF
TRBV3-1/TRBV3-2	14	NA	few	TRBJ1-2	TGTGCCAGCAGCCAAGAGATCCCTTCCGGGGGCTACACCTTC	CASSQEIPSGGYTF
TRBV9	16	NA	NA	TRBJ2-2	TGTGCCAGCAGCGTAGCCAGAGGGGGGAACACCGGGGAGCTGTTTTTT	CASSVARGGNTGELFF
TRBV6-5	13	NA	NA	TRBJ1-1	TGTGCCAGCAGTTTCCCAGGGAACACTGAAGCTTTCTTT	CASSFPGNTEAFF
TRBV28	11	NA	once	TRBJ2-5	TGTGCCAGCACCCTCGGGGAGACCCAGTACTTC	CASTLGETQYF
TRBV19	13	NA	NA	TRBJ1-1	TGTGCCAGTAGTATGCCGACAATTACTCGTGCTTTCTTT	CASSMPTITRAFF
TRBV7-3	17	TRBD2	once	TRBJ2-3	TGTGCCAGCAGCTTTAGCGGGGGGGTGACCGGCACAGATACGCAGTATTTT	CASSFSGGVTGTDTQYF
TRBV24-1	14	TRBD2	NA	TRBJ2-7	TGTGCCACCAGTGGGTTTACTAGCGCCGACGAGCAGTACTTC	CATSGFTSADEQYF
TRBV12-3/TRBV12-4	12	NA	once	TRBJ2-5	TGTGCCAGCAGTTTAGTAGTGGAGACCCAGTACTTC	CASSLVVETQYF
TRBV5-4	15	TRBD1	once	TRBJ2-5	TGTGCCAGCACCCGGGGACAGGGGCCCCAAGAGACCCAGTACTTC	CASTRGQGPQETQYF
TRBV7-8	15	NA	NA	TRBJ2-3	TGTGCCAGCAGCCGTGACAGGCCTCCACGGGATACGCAGTATTTT	CASSRDRPPRDTQYF
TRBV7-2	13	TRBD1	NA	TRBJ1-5	TGTGCCAGCAGCGAACAGGGGGATCAGCCCCAGCATTTT	CASSEQGDQPQHF
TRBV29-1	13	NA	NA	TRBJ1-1	TGCAGCGTTGAAGCCCAGGTGGACACTGAAGCTTTCTTT	CSVEAQVDTEAFF
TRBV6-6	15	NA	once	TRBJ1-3	TGTGCCAGCAGTCCTGGCGAAGGGAGAGGAAACACCATATATTTT	CASSPGEGRGNTIYF
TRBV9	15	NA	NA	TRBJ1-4	TGTGCCAGCAGCCCCTCGACAGGTTCAGATGAAAAACTGTTTTTT	CASSPSTGSDEKLFF
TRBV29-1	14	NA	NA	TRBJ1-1	TGCAGCGTTGAGGGTGCGGGCCTGGGAACTGAAGCTTTCTTT	CSVEGAGLGTEAFF
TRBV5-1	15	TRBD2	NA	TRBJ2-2	TGCGCCAGCAGCCGCGGGGAGGGATACACCGGGGAGCTGTTTTTT	CASSRGEGYTGELFF
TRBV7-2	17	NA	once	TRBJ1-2	TGTGCCAGCAGCTTAGTCACCGGGACAACGACGGTCTATGGCTACACCTTC	CASSLVTGTTTVYGYTF
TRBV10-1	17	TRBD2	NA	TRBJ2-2	TGCGCCAGCCGTTCTACTAGCGGGGGAGAAGGGGGCGGGGAGCTGTTTTTT	CASRSTSGGEGGGELFF
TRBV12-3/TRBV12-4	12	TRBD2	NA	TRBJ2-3	TGTGCCAGCAGTTTAGGTGGACTAGCCCAGTATTTT	CASSLGGLAQYF
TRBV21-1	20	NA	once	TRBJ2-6	TGTGCCAGCAGCCTCCCCTCCGGGTTAATGGTCGAGTCTGGGGCCAACGTCCTGACTTTC	CASSLPSGLMVESGANVLTF
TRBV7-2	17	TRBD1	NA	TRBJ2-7	TGTGCCAGCAGCTTAGCACTCCGGGACAGGGGCCCTGGGGAGCAGTACTTC	CASSLALRDRGPGEQYF
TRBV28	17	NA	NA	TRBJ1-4	TGTGCCAGCACCCTATCACGACTCAGAACAACTAATGAAAAACTGTTTTTT	CASTLSRLRTTNEKLFF
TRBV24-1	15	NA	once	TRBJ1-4	TGTGCCACCAGTGGGGGAGGGGCGCTGGGCGAAAAACTGTTTTTT	CATSGGGALGEKLFF
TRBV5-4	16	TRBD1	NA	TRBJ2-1	TGTGCCAGCAGCCCCGCCGGACAGGCCCTATACAATGAGCAGTTCTTC	CASSPAGQALYNEQFF
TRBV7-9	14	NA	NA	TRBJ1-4	TGTGCCAGCAGCTACGGACAATATAATGAAAAACTGTTTTTT	CASSYGQYNEKLFF
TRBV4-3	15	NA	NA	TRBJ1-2	TGCGCCAGCAGCCGATCGACAGGAAATAACTATGGCTACACCTTC	CASSRSTGNNYGYTF
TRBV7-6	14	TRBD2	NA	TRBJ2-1	TGTGCCAGCAGCCTTAGCGGGGAGAGAAATGAGCAGTTCTTC	CASSLSGERNEQFF
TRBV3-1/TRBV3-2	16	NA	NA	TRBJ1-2	TGTGCCAGCAGCCAAGGGGGGCATACAGGGTTAGCGGGCTACACCTTC	CASSQGGHTGLAGYTF
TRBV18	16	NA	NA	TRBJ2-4	TGTGCCAGCTCCCTAAACAGGGAGGGGGCCAAAAACATTCAGTACTTC	CASSLNREGAKNIQYF
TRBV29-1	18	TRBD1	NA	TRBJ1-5	TGCAGCGTATCCATAGGGGCAGGGGGAGGTTATAGCAATCAGCCCCAGCATTTT	CSVSIGAGGGYSNQPQHF
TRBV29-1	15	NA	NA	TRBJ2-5	TGCAGCGTTGTCTCCTTGGGCGCAGTGGAAGAGACCCAGTACTTC	CSVVSLGAVEETQYF
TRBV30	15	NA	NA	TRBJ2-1	TGTGCCTGGAGCCCAGACACCCCGGGGATGGTGAAGCAGTTCTTC	CAWSPDTPGMVKQFF
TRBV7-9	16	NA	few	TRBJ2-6	TGTGCCAGCAGTAGGGGCGAGAAGTCTGGGGCCAACGTCCTGACTTTC	CASSRGEKSGANVLTF
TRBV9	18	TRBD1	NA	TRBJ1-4	TGTGCCAGCAGCGCGAGCTCGGCAGGGGGAGCTGGTAATGAAAAACTGTTTTTT	CASSASSAGGAGNEKLFF
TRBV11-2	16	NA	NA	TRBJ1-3	TGTGCCAGCAGTCCTCTTCATCGGAGCTCTGGAAACACCATATATTTT	CASSPLHRSSGNTIYF
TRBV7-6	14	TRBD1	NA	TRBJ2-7	TGTGCCAGCAGCATACAGGGGGGTCCCTACGAGCAGTACTTC	CASSIQGGPYEQYF
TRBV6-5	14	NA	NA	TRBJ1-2	TGTGCCAGCAGGGCAGGGTTCAATAACTATGGCTACACCTTC	CASRAGFNNYGYTF
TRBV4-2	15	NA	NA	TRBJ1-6	TGTGCCAGCAGCCAAGACGAGACAGCCCGTTCACCCCTCCACTTT	CASSQDETARSPLHF
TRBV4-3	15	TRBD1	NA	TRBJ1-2	TGCGCCAGCAGCCCTTACAGGGGGTACGGCTATGGCTACACCTTC	CASSPYRGYGYGYTF
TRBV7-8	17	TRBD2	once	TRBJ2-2	TGTGCCAGCAGCCCCAGGGGACTAGCGGGAGGGACCGGGGAGCTGTTTTTT	CASSPRGLAGGTGELFF
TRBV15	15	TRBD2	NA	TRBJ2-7	TGTGCCACCAGCAGAGAGGCGGGGGGGTCCTACGAGCAGTACTTC	CATSREAGGSYEQYF
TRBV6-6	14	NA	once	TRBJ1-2	TGTGCCAGCAGCTCCTCCCCGGGACTTGGTGGCTACACCTTC	CASSSSPGLGGYTF
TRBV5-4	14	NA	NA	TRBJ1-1	TGTGCCAGCAGTGGACAAGCCATGAACACTGAAGCTTTCTTT	CASSGQAMNTEAFF
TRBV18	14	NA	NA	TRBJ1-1	TGTGCCAGCTCCCTGAGGGGGGGGAACACTGAAGCTTTCTTT	CASSLRGGNTEAFF
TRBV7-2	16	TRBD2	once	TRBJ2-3	TGTGCCAGCAGCTTAGACCTAGCGGGGGGCACAGATACGCAGTATTTT	CASSLDLAGGTDTQYF
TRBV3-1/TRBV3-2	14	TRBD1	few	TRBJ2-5	TGTGCCAGCAGCCAAGCGGACAGGGGACAGACCCAGTACTTC	CASSQADRGQTQYF
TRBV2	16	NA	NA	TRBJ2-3	TGTGCCAGCAGTGAAGCCTGGGGGGGCGCGGGAGATACGCAGTATTTT	CASSEAWGGAGDTQYF
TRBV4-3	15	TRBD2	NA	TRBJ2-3	TGCGCCAGCAGCCCTCGGACTAGTTTATTAGATACGCAGTATTTT	CASSPRTSLLDTQYF
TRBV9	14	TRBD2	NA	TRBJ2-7	TGTGCCAGCAGCGGGGGGGGATTGGCCTACGAGCAGTACTTC	CASSGGGLAYEQYF
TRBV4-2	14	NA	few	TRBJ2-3	TGTGCCAGCAGTCGGGGGAGTAGCACAGATACGCAGTATTTT	CASSRGSSTDTQYF